This TCR beta chain is from a study of T-cell memory formation after mild COVID-19. About the study: Across donors, TCR clusters were largely donor specific. Study-wide findings and caveats: The finding that pre-infection memory included some responding clones suggested that cross-reactive memory joined. Day 15 to 85 contracting clones showed balanced CD4/CD8; later expanders leaned CD4+.

TCRdb fed the 5' RACE reads into MiXCR, producing one record per CDR3 protein. The table shows 300,000 to 350,000 distinct CDR3 sequences, with approximately 19% occurring only once. The germline V and J ends were trimmed by 5 bases and 2 bases, with 16 bases remaining between them. This CDR3 comprises 15 residues. Germline V gene data show CDR1 as SGHTA and CDR2 as FQGTGA. Worth noting for this clonotype: The antigen is undetermined.

The genes are TRBV7-3 and TRBJ2-7, with D possibly called TRBD1 or TRBD2 (5 bases each). Sample: PBMCs or a T cell subset sorted from them (not recorded which). This clonotype was sampled from a man younger than 30 who had mild COVID-19 (a few samples of this study predate the infection). Cell type and time point are not known. The DNA for the CDR3 is TGTGCCAGCAGCCAAAATGGGACCTACACCTACGAGCAGTACTTC. It specifies CASSQNGTYTYEQYF.